This entry is about one TCR beta chain. Its matching antigen is unknown. TCRdb keeps only in-frame clones here, not all; method: immunoSEQ multiplex PCR. The profile shows over 65,000 clones, approximately 80% of them singletons. V was clipped by 6 bases and J by 1 base, with 10 bases between them. The CDR3 is made up of 13 amino acids. CDR1 and CDR2 from the germline V gene are MNHEY and SVGAGI. The record originates from a study of T cell responses to AZD1222 COVID-19 vaccine. In the study overall: Second-dose recipients at about 4 or about 12 weeks were treated as one pooled group.

General study results and limits: Increases in Spike-specific TCR breadth and depth were seen after two AZD1222 doses.

The chain uses TRBV6-5 and TRBJ2-7; D is possibly TRBD2 (6 bases). The starting material was peripheral blood, obtained on day 0 of AZD1222 vaccination. This sequence originates from an adult in good health. CDR3 loop: CASRRDASYEQYF. The CDR3 DNA follows: TGTGCCAGCAGGCGGGACGCTTCCTACGAGCAGTACTTC.